The rows below give T cell receptor beta chains drawn from one sample of a study of a mutant IDH1 vaccine in newly diagnosed glioma. These receptors' targets are unknown. TCRdb's copy holds only in-frame clones and misses some; the assay was immunoSEQ multiplex PCR. Found here are approximately 45,000 clones, about 92% of them singletons; the top ten hold less than 2.5%. This specimen consisted of PBMCs, obtained from a glioma patient whose treatment included an IDH1 peptide vaccine. These receptors all come from a man aged 45 to 65 with glioma. CDR3s include the opening cysteine and the closing phenylalanine or tryptophan. Each record gives: V gene, D gene, clone size, J gene, CDR3 DNA, CDR3 protein. D genes are given only for firm matches. Some rows have no size entry. The others give once, few or many, or a class for an expanded clone.

V gene: TRBV25-1
D gene: -
clone size: -
J gene: TRBJ1-5
CDR3 DNA: TGTGCCAACCTAAGTGAAGATGGGCGCGGCAATCAGCCCCAGCATTTT
CDR3 protein: CANLSEDGRGNQPQHF

V gene: TRBV19
D gene: -
clone size: -
J gene: TRBJ2-3
CDR3 DNA: TGTGCCAGTAGTATAGCCGTCAGGGGAGGGGATACGCAGTATTTT
CDR3 protein: CASSIAVRGGDTQYF

V gene: TRBV18
D gene: -
clone size: -
J gene: TRBJ1-1
CDR3 DNA: TGTGCCAGCTCGGAGGAGTCGGGGGCTTGGAACACTGAAGCTTTCTTT
CDR3 protein: CASSEESGAWNTEAFF

V gene: TRBV5-1
D gene: TRBD2
clone size: -
J gene: TRBJ2-5
CDR3 DNA: TGCGCCAGCACCCTCCCTCGACTAGCGGGAGGGGAAGAGACCCAGTACTTC
CDR3 protein: CASTLPRLAGGEETQYF

V gene: TRBV5-1
D gene: -
clone size: -
J gene: TRBJ2-3
CDR3 DNA: TGCGCCAGCAGCTACCGAACAGATACGCAGTATTTT
CDR3 protein: CASSYRTDTQYF

V gene: TRBV19
D gene: -
clone size: -
J gene: TRBJ1-1
CDR3 DNA: TGTGCCAGTAGTATAACCGGGCTTGGTGGTGGGACTGAAGCTTTCTTT
CDR3 protein: CASSITGLGGGTEAFF

V gene: TRBV30
D gene: TRBD1
clone size: -
J gene: TRBJ1-6
CDR3 DNA: TGTGCCTGGAGGGAACAGGGGGCCCTAAATTCACCCCTCCACTTT
CDR3 protein: CAWREQGALNSPLHF

V gene: TRBV9
D gene: TRBD1
clone size: once
J gene: TRBJ1-1
CDR3 DNA: TGTGCCAGCAGCGCCACCAGAGGGGACAGCCGAGCTTTCTTT
CDR3 protein: CASSATRGDSRAFF

V gene: TRBV4-2
D gene: -
clone size: -
J gene: TRBJ2-5
CDR3 DNA: TGTGCCAGCAGCCAAGATCCGACTAGGTGGGAGACCCAGTACTTC
CDR3 protein: CASSQDPTRWETQYF

V gene: TRBV6-5
D gene: -
clone size: -
J gene: TRBJ2-5
CDR3 DNA: TGTGCCAGCAGGGTCCCTGGGTCAGAGACCCAGTACTTC
CDR3 protein: CASRVPGSETQYF

V gene: TRBV10-3
D gene: -
clone size: few
J gene: TRBJ1-2
CDR3 DNA: TGTGCCATCAGTGAGTCGACGACAAGCTTCTATGGCTACACCTTC
CDR3 protein: CAISESTTSFYGYTF

V gene: TRBV6-6
D gene: -
clone size: -
J gene: TRBJ1-1
CDR3 DNA: TGTGCCAGCACTATAGGAGGGGGAATGAACACTGAAGCTTTCTTT
CDR3 protein: CASTIGGGMNTEAFF

V gene: TRBV6-6
D gene: -
clone size: -
J gene: TRBJ1-4
CDR3 DNA: TGTGCCAGCAGTTCCACAGGGTTTTGGGAAAAACTGTTTTTT
CDR3 protein: CASSSTGFWEKLFF

V gene: TRBV4-1
D gene: TRBD2
clone size: -
J gene: TRBJ2-5
CDR3 DNA: TGCGCCAGCAGCCAAGATCTAGCGGGGGGGCGGGAGACCCAGTACTTC
CDR3 protein: CASSQDLAGGRETQYF

V gene: TRBV4-1
D gene: -
clone size: -
J gene: TRBJ2-7
CDR3 DNA: TGCGCCAGCAGCCACTTCCCGGAGGGTAACGAGCAGTACTTC
CDR3 protein: CASSHFPEGNEQYF

V gene: TRBV7-9
D gene: -
clone size: -
J gene: TRBJ1-2
CDR3 DNA: TGTGCCAGCAGCTTAGTGGGGGCAGTTGGCTACACCTTC
CDR3 protein: CASSLVGAVGYTF

V gene: TRBV18
D gene: TRBD1
clone size: few
J gene: TRBJ1-2
CDR3 DNA: TGTGCCAGCTCACCCACGGGGGACAGGTCCGGCTACACCTTC
CDR3 protein: CASSPTGDRSGYTF

V gene: TRBV5-1
D gene: -
clone size: -
J gene: TRBJ2-5
CDR3 DNA: TGCGCCAGCAGCTTGCTACGGCCCGGGGAGACCCAGTACTTC
CDR3 protein: CASSLLRPGETQYF

V gene: TRBV7-9
D gene: TRBD2
clone size: once
J gene: TRBJ2-3
CDR3 DNA: TGTGCCAGCAGCCGGCCGGGACTAGCGGGTGATACGCAGTATTTT
CDR3 protein: CASSRPGLAGDTQYF

V gene: TRBV19
D gene: -
clone size: -
J gene: TRBJ1-1
CDR3 DNA: TGTGCCACTCTAAGGGGCGCTGAAGCTTTCTTT
CDR3 protein: CATLRGAEAFF

V gene: TRBV14
D gene: TRBD2
clone size: -
J gene: TRBJ2-5
CDR3 DNA: TGTGCCAGCAGCCAAGACCCGGGACTAGCTAGGTACCAAGAGACCCAGTACTTC
CDR3 protein: CASSQDPGLARYQETQYF

V gene: TRBV5-5
D gene: -
clone size: -
J gene: TRBJ1-5
CDR3 DNA: TGTGCCAGCAGCTTGAGGTCCCGGGACACTTATTTGCCCCAGCATTTT
CDR3 protein: CASSLRSRDTYLPQHF

V gene: TRBV19
D gene: TRBD1
clone size: -
J gene: TRBJ1-1
CDR3 DNA: TGTGCCAGTAGTCGACAGGGCAACACTGAAGCTTTCTTT
CDR3 protein: CASSRQGNTEAFF

V gene: TRBV7-2
D gene: TRBD1
clone size: -
J gene: TRBJ2-1
CDR3 DNA: TGTGCCAGCAGCTTAGCCGGGACAGGGGTGGTGAATGAGCAGTTCTTC
CDR3 protein: CASSLAGTGVVNEQFF

V gene: TRBV11-2
D gene: -
clone size: -
J gene: TRBJ2-4
CDR3 DNA: TGTGCCAGCAGCTTAAGGGAACCCACCTCCCTTTTCATCAAAAACATTCAGTACTTC
CDR3 protein: CASSLREPTSLFIKNIQYF

V gene: TRBV25-1
D gene: -
clone size: -
J gene: TRBJ1-2
CDR3 DNA: TGTGCCAGCGGGGAGACAGGTTTCAGAGGTTACACCTTC
CDR3 protein: CASGETGFRGYTF

V gene: TRBV6-6
D gene: -
clone size: once
J gene: TRBJ1-5
CDR3 DNA: TGTGCCAGCAGTTACTCGGCAGGGGACCATCAGCCCCAGCATTTT
CDR3 protein: CASSYSAGDHQPQHF

V gene: TRBV18
D gene: -
clone size: -
J gene: TRBJ1-1
CDR3 DNA: TGTGCCAGCTCACGCCTGGGGGAGGCTGACACTGAAGCTTTCTTT
CDR3 protein: CASSRLGEADTEAFF

V gene: TRBV5-8
D gene: -
clone size: -
J gene: TRBJ2-7
CDR3 DNA: TGTGCCAGCAGCTTGGGACTTACCTACGAGCAGTACTTC
CDR3 protein: CASSLGLTYEQYF

V gene: TRBV28
D gene: TRBD2
clone size: -
J gene: TRBJ2-7
CDR3 DNA: TGTGCCAGCAGTTCATACCCTAGCGGGAGGCAGAGAGAGCAGTACTTC
CDR3 protein: CASSSYPSGRQREQYF

V gene: TRBV11-2
D gene: -
clone size: -
J gene: TRBJ1-4
CDR3 DNA: TGTGCCAGCAGCGTAGGGGCCAGGGCAACTAATGAAAAACTGTTTTTT
CDR3 protein: CASSVGARATNEKLFF

V gene: TRBV5-4
D gene: -
clone size: -
J gene: TRBJ1-1
CDR3 DNA: TGTGCCAGCAGCTTCAGATCCGAAGCTTTCTTT
CDR3 protein: CASSFRSEAFF

V gene: TRBV5-1
D gene: TRBD1
clone size: -
J gene: TRBJ1-1
CDR3 DNA: TGCGCCAGCAGCCACGGTTATCGACAGGGAAGGGAAACTGAAGCTTTCTTT
CDR3 protein: CASSHGYRQGRETEAFF

V gene: TRBV6-5
D gene: -
clone size: -
J gene: TRBJ2-7
CDR3 DNA: TGTGCCAGCAGGGGGGCAGGGAGCTCCTACGAGCAGTACTTC
CDR3 protein: CASRGAGSSYEQYF